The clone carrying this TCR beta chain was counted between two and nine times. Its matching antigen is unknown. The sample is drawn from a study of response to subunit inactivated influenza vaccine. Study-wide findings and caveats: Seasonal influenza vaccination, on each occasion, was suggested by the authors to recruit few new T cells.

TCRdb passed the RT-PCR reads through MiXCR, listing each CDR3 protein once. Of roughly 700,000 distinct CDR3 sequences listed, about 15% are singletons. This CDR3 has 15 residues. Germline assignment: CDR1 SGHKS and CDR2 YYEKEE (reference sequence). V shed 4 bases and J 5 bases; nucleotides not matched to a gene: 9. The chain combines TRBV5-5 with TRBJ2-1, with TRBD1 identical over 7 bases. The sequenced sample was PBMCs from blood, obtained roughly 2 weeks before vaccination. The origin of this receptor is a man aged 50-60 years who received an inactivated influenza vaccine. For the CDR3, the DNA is TGTGCCAGCAGCCGCCGGGACAGACAGAACAATGAGCAGTTCTTC. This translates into CASSRRDRQNNEQFF.